This T cell receptor beta chain emerged from a study of T cells in Graves' hyperthyroidism and ophthalmopathy. Germline CDR1 is MGHRA and CDR2 is YSYEKL. The CDR3 runs to 15 residues. There were TCR beta CDR3 regions amplified from RNA transcripts. Researchers ran a first-round RT-PCR on the TCR CDR3 using the HTBI primer set. TCRdb reprocessed the multiplex PCR reads via MiXCR and lists one record per CDR3 protein. The sample holds about 580,000 distinct CDR3 sequences, about 15% seen once. Those patients with uncontrolled infection, other autoimmune disease, pregnancy or lactation were excluded. A note on this clonotype: A junction end diverges from the germline sequence, so it may reflect a read error.

This receptor was identified in a woman between 25 and 40 years old with Graves' hyperthyroidism that later progressed to Graves' ophthalmopathy. The rearrangement links TRBV4-1 to TRBJ1-2, with D hard to call. Sequenced sample: blood. The CDR3 is CASSLYIEPNYGYTF. In DNA, the CDR3 is TGTGCCAGCAGCCTTTACATCGAACCTAACTATGGCTACACCTTC.